Listed below are T cell receptor beta chains from one sample, sequenced in a study of cytomegalovirus exposure and HLA in healthy donors. The repertoire was sequenced with immunoSEQ multiplex PCR; TCRdb's copy has only in-frame clones and lacks some. Seen here are approximately 170,000 clones, around 68% observed once, and the top ten hold 1.5%. The specimen sequenced was PBMCs. The origin of the receptors is a girl aged 5-17 years in good health and CMV-seronegative. Both conserved end residues are part of each CDR3. A D gene is named only where the DNA matches it firmly. Clone size appears in some rows only: once, few, many, or a class for an expanded clone.

CDR3aa: CASSLSQVESYEQYF
CDR3nt: TGTGCCAGCAGTTTGAGCCAAGTAGAGTCCTACGAGCAGTACTTC
v_gene: TRBV27
abundance: once
j_gene: TRBJ2-7
d_gene: NA
len: 15

CDR3aa: CASSLGLAGIDTQYF
CDR3nt: TGTGCCAGCAGTTTGGGACTAGCGGGGATAGATACGCAGTATTTT
v_gene: TRBV6-5
abundance: NA
j_gene: TRBJ2-3
d_gene: TRBD2
len: 15

CDR3aa: CASSLAGGTYNEQFF
CDR3nt: TGTGCCAGTTCCTTAGCGGGGGGTACCTACAATGAGCAGTTCTTC
v_gene: TRBV19
abundance: few
j_gene: TRBJ2-1
d_gene: TRBD2
len: 15

CDR3aa: CSVHSRQRSSNQPQHF
CDR3nt: TGCAGCGTCCACTCCCGACAGAGATCGAGCAATCAGCCCCAGCATTTT
v_gene: TRBV29-1
abundance: NA
j_gene: TRBJ1-5
d_gene: NA
len: 16

CDR3aa: CASSKSGSPTDTQYF
CDR3nt: TGTGCCAGCAGCAAGAGCGGGAGTCCCACAGATACGCAGTATTTT
v_gene: TRBV7-3
abundance: NA
j_gene: TRBJ2-3
d_gene: TRBD2
len: 15

CDR3aa: CASSLQANTEAFF
CDR3nt: TGTGCCAGCAGCCTCCAAGCCAACACTGAAGCTTTCTTT
v_gene: TRBV7-6
abundance: NA
j_gene: TRBJ1-1
d_gene: NA
len: 13

CDR3aa: CASSLLTGGNYGYTF
CDR3nt: TGTGCCAGCAGCTTGCTGACAGGGGGCAACTATGGCTACACCTTC
v_gene: TRBV5-6
abundance: once
j_gene: TRBJ1-2
d_gene: TRBD1
len: 15

CDR3aa: CASSLRQGAYTGELFF
CDR3nt: TGTGCCAGCAGTTTGCGACAGGGGGCGTACACCGGGGAGCTGTTTTTT
v_gene: TRBV6-5
abundance: NA
j_gene: TRBJ2-2
d_gene: TRBD1
len: 16

CDR3aa: CASSAPEPSSYEQYF
CDR3nt: TGTGCCAGCAGTGCGCCAGAACCAAGCTCCTACGAGCAGTACTTC
v_gene: TRBV25-1
abundance: NA
j_gene: TRBJ2-7
d_gene: NA
len: 15

CDR3aa: CASSLGRGGNYGYTF
CDR3nt: TGTGCCAGCAGCTTAGGGAGGGGAGGAAACTATGGCTACACCTTC
v_gene: TRBV7-8
abundance: NA
j_gene: TRBJ1-2
d_gene: NA
len: 15

CDR3aa: CSVAGYGYTF
CDR3nt: TGCAGCGTTGCCGGCTATGGCTACACCTTC
v_gene: TRBV29-1
abundance: NA
j_gene: TRBJ1-2
d_gene: NA
len: 10

CDR3aa: CASSVGAGGSSGNTIYF
CDR3nt: TGTGCCAGCAGCGTAGGGGCGGGGGGAAGCTCTGGAAACACCATATATTTT
v_gene: TRBV9
abundance: NA
j_gene: TRBJ1-3
d_gene: NA
len: 17

CDR3aa: CASTKEAGNTIYF
CDR3nt: TGTGCCAGCACGAAGGAGGCTGGAAACACCATATATTTT
v_gene: TRBV5-4
abundance: NA
j_gene: TRBJ1-3
d_gene: NA
len: 13

CDR3aa: CASSPTYEQYF
CDR3nt: TGTGCCAGCAGCCCAACCTACGAGCAGTACTTC
v_gene: TRBV7-8
abundance: NA
j_gene: TRBJ2-7
d_gene: NA
len: 11

CDR3aa: CASSIGGVTKNIQYF
CDR3nt: TGTGCCAGTAGTATAGGGGGGGTGACCAAAAACATTCAGTACTTC
v_gene: TRBV19
abundance: NA
j_gene: TRBJ2-4
d_gene: NA
len: 15

CDR3aa: CASSPIPGQSPSYEQYF
CDR3nt: TGTGCCAGCAGTCCGATCCCGGGACAGAGTCCATCCTACGAGCAGTACTTC
v_gene: TRBV27
abundance: NA
j_gene: TRBJ2-7
d_gene: TRBD1
len: 17

CDR3aa: CASSSTSGAQETQYF
CDR3nt: TGCGCCAGCAGCTCGACTAGCGGGGCACAAGAGACCCAGTACTTC
v_gene: TRBV5-1
abundance: NA
j_gene: TRBJ2-5
d_gene: TRBD2
len: 15

CDR3aa: CACITLARQETQYF
CDR3nt: TGTGCCTGCATCACCCTAGCGCGGCAAGAGACCCAGTACTTC
v_gene: TRBV30
abundance: NA
j_gene: TRBJ2-5
d_gene: NA
len: 14

CDR3aa: CASSYDRAGNYGYTF
CDR3nt: TGCGCCAGCAGCTACGACAGGGCGGGTAACTATGGCTACACCTTC
v_gene: TRBV5-1
abundance: NA
j_gene: TRBJ1-2
d_gene: TRBD1
len: 15

CDR3aa: CASTYSGVMNTEAFF
CDR3nt: TGTGCCAGCACCTACTCAGGAGTAATGAACACTGAAGCTTTCTTT
v_gene: TRBV6-5
abundance: NA
j_gene: TRBJ1-1
d_gene: NA
len: 15

CDR3aa: CASSVKQGQETQYF
CDR3nt: TGTGCCAGCAGCGTAAAACAGGGACAAGAGACCCAGTACTTC
v_gene: TRBV9
abundance: few
j_gene: TRBJ2-5
d_gene: NA
len: 14

CDR3aa: CASSYEGTGFYEQYF
CDR3nt: TGTGCCAGCAGTTACGAAGGGACTGGATTCTACGAGCAGTACTTC
v_gene: TRBV6-5
abundance: NA
j_gene: TRBJ2-7
d_gene: NA
len: 15

CDR3aa: CASSLEGPGGLPTDTQYF
CDR3nt: TGTGCCAGCAGCTTAGAAGGCCCGGGGGGCCTCCCCACAGATACGCAGTATTTT
v_gene: TRBV5-6
abundance: NA
j_gene: TRBJ2-3
d_gene: NA
len: 18

CDR3aa: CASSQSYTGGSGNTIYF
CDR3nt: TGCGCCAGCAGCCAATCATATACAGGCGGCTCTGGAAACACCATATATTTT
v_gene: TRBV4-1
abundance: NA
j_gene: TRBJ1-3
d_gene: NA
len: 17

CDR3aa: CAWSSDRKAFF
CDR3nt: TGTGCCTGGAGTTCGGACAGAAAAGCTTTCTTT
v_gene: TRBV30
abundance: NA
j_gene: TRBJ1-1
d_gene: NA
len: 11

CDR3aa: CASSSGTGQSVNTEAFF
CDR3nt: TGTGCCAGCAGCTCCGGGACAGGGCAATCAGTGAACACTGAAGCTTTCTTT
v_gene: TRBV5-4
abundance: NA
j_gene: TRBJ1-1
d_gene: TRBD1
len: 17

CDR3aa: CASSLAGGPEEQYF
CDR3nt: TGTGCCAGCAGTTTAGCGGGGGGGCCGGAAGAGCAGTACTTC
v_gene: TRBV6-6
abundance: NA
j_gene: TRBJ2-7
d_gene: TRBD2
len: 14

CDR3aa: CASSPGQGNYEQYF
CDR3nt: TGTGCCAGCAGCCCAGGACAGGGGAACTACGAGCAGTACTTC
v_gene: TRBV2
abundance: NA
j_gene: TRBJ2-7
d_gene: TRBD1
len: 14

CDR3aa: CASSLAGVDNEQFF
CDR3nt: TGTGCCAGCAGCTTAGCGGGGGTGGACAATGAGCAGTTCTTC
v_gene: TRBV11-3
abundance: NA
j_gene: TRBJ2-1
d_gene: NA
len: 14

CDR3aa: CASSETSAHNEQFF
CDR3nt: TGTGCCAGCAGTGAAACTAGCGCACATAATGAGCAGTTCTTC
v_gene: TRBV6-1
abundance: NA
j_gene: TRBJ2-1
d_gene: TRBD2
len: 14

CDR3aa: CASSSSSASTDTQYF
CDR3nt: TGTGCCAGCAGCTCCTCTAGCGCCAGCACAGATACGCAGTATTTT
v_gene: TRBV5-4
abundance: NA
j_gene: TRBJ2-3
d_gene: NA
len: 15

CDR3aa: CASSLAGLTHEQYF
CDR3nt: TGTGCCAGCAGCTTGGCAGGGCTTACCCACGAGCAGTACTTC
v_gene: TRBV5-5
abundance: NA
j_gene: TRBJ2-7
d_gene: NA
len: 14

CDR3aa: CASSLPGLGENIQYF
CDR3nt: TGTGCCAGCAGCTTACCGGGACTGGGCGAAAACATTCAGTACTTC
v_gene: TRBV5-4
abundance: NA
j_gene: TRBJ2-4
d_gene: NA
len: 15

CDR3aa: CASSITSGAVSSYNEQFF
CDR3nt: TGTGCCAGTAGTATCACTAGCGGGGCCGTAAGCTCCTACAATGAGCAGTTCTTC
v_gene: TRBV19
abundance: NA
j_gene: TRBJ2-1
d_gene: TRBD2
len: 18

CDR3aa: CAITSGQGQETQYF
CDR3nt: TGTGCCATCACCTCCGGACAGGGGCAAGAGACCCAGTACTTC
v_gene: TRBV6-1
abundance: few
j_gene: TRBJ2-5
d_gene: TRBD1
len: 14

CDR3aa: CASSHVTVRGQFF
CDR3nt: TGTGCCAGCAGCCATGTAACAGTCAGGGGGCAGTTCTTC
v_gene: TRBV14
abundance: NA
j_gene: TRBJ2-1
d_gene: NA
len: 13

CDR3aa: CATSRGDRYEQYF
CDR3nt: TGTGCCACCAGCAGAGGAGACAGGTACGAGCAGTACTTC
v_gene: TRBV15
abundance: NA
j_gene: TRBJ2-7
d_gene: NA
len: 13

CDR3aa: CASSLGTGEHTIYF
CDR3nt: TGTGCCAGCAGCTTGGGGACAGGGGAGCACACCATATATTTT
v_gene: TRBV11-2
abundance: NA
j_gene: TRBJ1-3
d_gene: TRBD1
len: 14

CDR3aa: CASSLVGPNEQFF
CDR3nt: TGTGCCAGCAGCTTGGTTGGGCCCAATGAGCAGTTCTTC
v_gene: TRBV5-4
abundance: NA
j_gene: TRBJ2-1
d_gene: NA
len: 13

CDR3aa: CASSSQDRVGTGELFF
CDR3nt: TGTGCCAGCAGCTCCCAGGACAGGGTCGGCACCGGGGAGCTGTTTTTT
v_gene: TRBV9
abundance: NA
j_gene: TRBJ2-2
d_gene: TRBD1
len: 16